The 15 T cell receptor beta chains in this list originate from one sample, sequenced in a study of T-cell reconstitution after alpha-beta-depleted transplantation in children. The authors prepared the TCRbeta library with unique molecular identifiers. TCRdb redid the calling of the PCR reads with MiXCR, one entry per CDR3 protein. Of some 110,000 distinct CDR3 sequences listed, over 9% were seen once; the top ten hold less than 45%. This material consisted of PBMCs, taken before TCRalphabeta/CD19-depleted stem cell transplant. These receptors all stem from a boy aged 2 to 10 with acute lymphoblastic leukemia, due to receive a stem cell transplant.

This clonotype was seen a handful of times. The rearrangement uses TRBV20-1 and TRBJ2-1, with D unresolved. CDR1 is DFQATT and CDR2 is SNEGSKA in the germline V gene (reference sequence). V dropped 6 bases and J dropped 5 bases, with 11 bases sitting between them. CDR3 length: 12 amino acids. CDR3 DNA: TGCAGTGCGATCCCCCACAACAATGAGCAGTTCTTC. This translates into CSAIPHNNEQFF.

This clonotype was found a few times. CDR3 amino acids: CASSLSRAVTDTQYF. DNA of the CDR3: TGTGCCAGCAGCTTAAGTCGGGCGGTCACAGATACGCAGTATTTT. J is TRBJ2-3 and V is TRBV11-2; D not certain. Trimming pared 2 bases from V and 2 bases from J, leaving 11 bases between. The CDR3 has 15 residues. CDR1 is SGHAT, CDR2 FQNNGV, per germline.

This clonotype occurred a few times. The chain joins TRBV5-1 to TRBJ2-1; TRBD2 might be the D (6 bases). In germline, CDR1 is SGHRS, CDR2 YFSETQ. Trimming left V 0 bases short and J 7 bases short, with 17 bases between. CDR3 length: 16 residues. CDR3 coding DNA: TGCGCCAGCAGCTTGGTTAGCGGAAATAGTAGAAATGAGCAGTTCTTC. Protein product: CASSLVSGNSRNEQFF. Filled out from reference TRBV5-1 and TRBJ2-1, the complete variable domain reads KAGVTQTPRYLIKTRGQQVTLSCSPISGHRSVSWYQQTPGQGLQFLFEYFSETQRNKGNFPGRFSGRQFSNSRSEMNVSTLELGDSALYLCASSLVSGNSRNEQFFGPGTRLTVL.

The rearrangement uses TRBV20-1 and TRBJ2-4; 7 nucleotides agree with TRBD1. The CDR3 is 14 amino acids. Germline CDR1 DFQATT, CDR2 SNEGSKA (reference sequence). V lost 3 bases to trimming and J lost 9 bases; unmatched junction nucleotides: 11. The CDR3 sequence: CSASRQGPGSIQYF. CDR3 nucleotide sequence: TGCAGTGCTAGTAGACAGGGCCCTGGTAGCATTCAGTACTTC.

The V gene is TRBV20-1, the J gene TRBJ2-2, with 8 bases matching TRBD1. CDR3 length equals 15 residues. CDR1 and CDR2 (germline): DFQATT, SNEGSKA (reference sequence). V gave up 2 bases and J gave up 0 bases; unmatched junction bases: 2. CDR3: CSARPTGANTGELFF. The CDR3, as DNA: TGCAGTGCTAGACCGACAGGGGCGAACACCGGGGAGCTGTTTTTT.

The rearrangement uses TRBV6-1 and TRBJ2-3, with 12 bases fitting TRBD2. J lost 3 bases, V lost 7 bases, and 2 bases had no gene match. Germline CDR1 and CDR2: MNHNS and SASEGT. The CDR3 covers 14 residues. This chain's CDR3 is CASTSGRGTDTQYF. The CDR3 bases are TGTGCCAGCACTAGCGGGAGGGGTACAGATACGCAGTATTTT.

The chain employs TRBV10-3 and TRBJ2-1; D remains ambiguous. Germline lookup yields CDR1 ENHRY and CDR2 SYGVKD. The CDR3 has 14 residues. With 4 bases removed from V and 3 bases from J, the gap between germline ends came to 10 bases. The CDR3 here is CAISAALHYNEQFF. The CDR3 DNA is TGTGCCATCAGTGCAGCACTACACTACAATGAGCAGTTCTTC.

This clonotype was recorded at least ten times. CDR3 sequence reads: CASSLDADTQYF. The CDR3 region has the DNA TGCGCCAGCAGCTTGGATGCAGATACGCAGTATTTT. This rearrangement joins TRBV5-1 to TRBJ2-3; D remains ambiguous. V was shortened by 0 bases and J by 4 bases, with 3 bases between the two germline ends. Germline-derived CDR1 and CDR2 are SGHRS and YFSETQ. There are 12 residues in the CDR3.

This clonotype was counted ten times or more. In nucleotides, the CDR3 is TGCGCCAGCAGCTTGGTTAGGGGCTACGAGCAGTACTTC. Translation gives CASSLVRGYEQYF. The gene calls are TRBV5-1 and TRBJ2-7, with a tentative D call TRBD1 (5 bases). Germline values: CDR1 SGHRS, CDR2 YFSETQ. This CDR3 spans 13 amino acids. V dropped 0 bases and J dropped 3 bases, with 7 bases sitting between them.

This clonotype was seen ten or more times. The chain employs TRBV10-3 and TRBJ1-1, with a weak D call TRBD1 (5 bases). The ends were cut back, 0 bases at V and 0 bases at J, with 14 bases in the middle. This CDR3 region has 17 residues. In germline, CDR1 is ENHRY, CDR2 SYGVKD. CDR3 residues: CAISESERTPLNTEAFF. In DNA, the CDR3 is TGTGCCATCAGTGAGTCGGAACGGACACCTTTGAACACTGAAGCTTTCTTT.

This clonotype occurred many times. CDR3 protein: CSVSRGNNEQFF. The DNA of the CDR3 is TGCAGTGTATCCCGGGGGAACAATGAGCAGTTCTTC. The rearrangement uses TRBV20-1 and TRBJ2-1; D is perhaps TRBD2 (6 bases). In germline, CDR1 is DFQATT, CDR2 SNEGSKA (reference sequence). CDR3 length equals 12 residues. The V and J ends lost 7 bases and 5 bases respectively, with 12 bases between them.

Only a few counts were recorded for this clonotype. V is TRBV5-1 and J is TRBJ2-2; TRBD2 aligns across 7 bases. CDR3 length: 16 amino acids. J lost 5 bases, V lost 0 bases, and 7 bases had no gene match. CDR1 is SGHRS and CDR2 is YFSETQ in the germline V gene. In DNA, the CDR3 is TGCGCCAGCAGCTTGGTATCCGGACTAGAGACCGGGGAGCTGTTTTTT. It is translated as CASSLVSGLETGELFF.

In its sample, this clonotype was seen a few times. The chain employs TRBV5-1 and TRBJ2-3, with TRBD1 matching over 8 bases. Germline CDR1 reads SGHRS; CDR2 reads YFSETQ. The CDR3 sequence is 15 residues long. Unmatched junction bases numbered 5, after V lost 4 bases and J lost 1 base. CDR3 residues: CASSPDRVGTDTQYF. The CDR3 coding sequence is TGCGCCAGCAGCCCGGACAGGGTTGGCACAGATACGCAGTATTTT.

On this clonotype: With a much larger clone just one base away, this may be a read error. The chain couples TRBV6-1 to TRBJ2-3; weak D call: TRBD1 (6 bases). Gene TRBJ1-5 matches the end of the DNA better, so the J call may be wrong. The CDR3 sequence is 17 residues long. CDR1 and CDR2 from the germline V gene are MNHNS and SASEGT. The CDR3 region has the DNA TGTGCCAGCAGCTTCGACAGGCCCACTACTACCACAGATACGCAGCATTTT. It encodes CASSFDRPTTTTDTQHF.

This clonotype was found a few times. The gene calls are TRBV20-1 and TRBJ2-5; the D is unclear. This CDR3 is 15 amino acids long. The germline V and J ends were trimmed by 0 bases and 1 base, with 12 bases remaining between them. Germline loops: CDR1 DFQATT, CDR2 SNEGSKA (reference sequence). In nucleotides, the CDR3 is TGCAGTGCTAGAGACGTAACATGGACCCAAGAGACCCAGTACTTC. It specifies CSARDVTWTQETQYF.